Many counts were recorded for the clone carrying this T cell receptor (beta chain). Its antigen is still unknown. The data stem from a study of T cells in Graves' hyperthyroidism and ophthalmopathy. Broader study findings: In the analysis, a 13 V-J model separated ophthalmopathy from stable hyperthyroidism.

Losses at the gene ends were 3 bases for V and 10 bases for J; bases not matched to a gene: 10. Germline values: CDR1 MDHEN, CDR2 SYDVKM. CDR3 length: 16 amino acids. Regions amplified from RNA transcripts were the TCR beta CDR3 regions. First-round RT-PCR of the TCR CDR3 relied on the HTBI primer set. TCRdb called the multiplex PCR reads again in MiXCR, with one record for every CDR3 protein. The sample shows 300,000 to 400,000 distinct CDR3 sequences, roughly 14% of them seen only once. This receptor was taken from a woman under 40 with Graves' ophthalmopathy. The sample consisted of blood. This chain joins TRBV28 and TRBJ1-6; 9 bases align to TRBD1. CDR3 DNA sequence: TGTGCCAGCAGTTTTTCTCCGGGACAGGGATCCTCACCCCTCCACTTT. Amino acid sequence: CASSFSPGQGSSPLHF. Using reference TRBV28 and TRBJ1-6 for the parts outside the CDR3, the full variable domain is DVKVTQSSRYLVKRTGEKVFLECVQDMDHENMFWYRQDPGLGLRLIYFSYDVKMKEKGDIPEGYSVSREKKERFSLILESASTNQTSMYLCASSFSPGQGSSPLHFGNGTRLTVT.